This T cell receptor beta chain was identified in a study of T-cell memory formation after mild COVID-19. Study results and limitations: Whereas later expanders leaned CD4+, clones contracting day 15 to 85 showed a balanced CD4/CD8 makeup. Whether day 37 second-wave clones are SARS-CoV-2-specific was not confirmed.

After 5'RACE with constant-segment primers, TCR alpha and TCR beta cDNA libraries carrying sample barcodes and UMIs were obtained. From the 5' RACE reads, TCRdb called clonotypes with MiXCR, one entry per CDR3 protein. The sample carries about 190,000 distinct CDR3 sequences, around 20% recorded once. Of note for this clonotype: Antigen: not known.

The CDR3 length is 15 residues. Germline V gene sequence: CDR1 SGHAT, CDR2 FQDESV (reference sequence). The ends lost 1 base at V and 7 bases at J; junction bases unmatched: 6. The receptor was isolated from an adult woman who had mild COVID-19 (a few samples of this study predate the infection). Cell type and time point are not known. The V and J genes are TRBV11-1 and TRBJ2-1, with 8 bases that match TRBD2. Sequences were obtained from PBMCs or a T cell subset sorted from them (not recorded which). CDR3 region: CASSLGGGPGNEQFF. CDR3 nucleotides: TGTGCCAGCAGCTTAGGCGGGGGGCCTGGAAATGAGCAGTTCTTC. The full variable domain, completed using reference TRBV11-1 and TRBJ2-1, is EAEVAQSPRYKITEKSQAVAFWCDPISGHATLYWYRQILGQGPELLVQFQDESVVDDSQLPKDRFSAERLKGVDSTLKIQPAELGDSAMYLCASSLGGGPGNEQFFGPGTRLTVL.